A single sample is the source of the 28 T cell receptor beta chains below, sequenced in a study of control samples from healthy donors and cancer patients. Assay used: immunoSEQ multiplex PCR; TCRdb lists only in-frame clones, some missing. The table lists approximately 80,000 clones, approximately 91% of them singletons. Sequencing was done on a sample of blood. Receptors originate from a woman aged 45-60 years in good health.

This sequence joins TRBV5-8 and TRBJ1-5; D is possibly TRBD1 (6 bases). The CDR3 extends over 17 amino acids. From germline, CDR1 is SGHTS and CDR2 YDEGEE. With 2 bases removed from V and 0 bases from J, the gap between germline ends came to 15 bases. The DNA of the CDR3 is TGTGCCAGCAGCTTCTTCCGGACAGAACATAGCAATCAGCCCCAGCATTTT. Amino acids: CASSFFRTEHSNQPQHF.

V is TRBV21-1 and J is TRBJ1-1. TRBV21-1 is a recognized pseudogene. The CDR3 extends over 16 amino acids. The CDR3 sequence: CASSKGEVRSKTEAFF. In DNA, the CDR3 is TGTGCCAGCAGCAAGGGGGAAGTTAGGAGCAAAACTGAAGCTTTCTTT.

Written as DNA, the CDR3 is TGTGCCAGCAGTGAAGCGCCAGGGGTCTATAGCAATCAGCCCCAGCATTTT. It specifies CASSEAPGVYSNQPQHF. J is TRBJ1-5 and V is TRBV6-1; possibly TRBD1 for D (6 bases). The CDR3 is made up of 17 amino acids. The V end lost 0 bases, the J end lost 0 bases, and 12 bases lay between the germline ends. CDR1 and CDR2 (germline): MNHNS, SASEGT.

This chain links TRBV30 with TRBJ2-6, with TRBD1 matching 7 bases. This CDR3 is built from 18 residues. CDR1 and CDR2 (germline): GTSNPN, SVGIG (reference sequence). J was trimmed by 0 bases and V by 1 base; bases with no gene match: 9. As DNA, the CDR3 is TGTGCCTGGAGTGCCCTAGGACAGGCGGTCTCTGGGGCCAACGTCCTGACTTTC. It is translated as CAWSALGQAVSGANVLTF.

The genes are TRBV6-1 and TRBJ1-2; 8 positions match TRBD1. The V and J ends lost 3 bases and 7 bases, in that order; junction bases with no gene match: 7. This CDR3 contains 14 residues. Germline V CDR1 and CDR2: MNHNS, SASEGT. The CDR3 here is CASSEVRGLSGYTF. The CDR3 region has the DNA TGTGCCAGCAGTGAGGTCAGGGGGCTCTCTGGCTACACCTTC.

This clone was seen a few times. The chain joins TRBV6-4 to TRBJ1-2; a possible D gene is TRBD1 (6 bases). The V end was cut by 8 bases, the J end by 0 bases, with 10 bases between. From germline, CDR1 is MRHNA and CDR2 SNTAGT. This CDR3 comprises 13 residues. CDR3 bases: TGTGCCAGCGGACAGTCTCCTAACTATGGCTACACCTTC. Its translation: CASGQSPNYGYTF.

The chain is built from TRBV19 and TRBJ1-1, with a tentative D call TRBD1 (6 bases). The CDR3 is 14 residues long. Germline V CDR1 and CDR2: LNHDA, SQIVND (reference sequence). Trimming removed 8 bases from V and 0 bases from J, with 13 bases in between. In DNA, the CDR3 is TGTGCCAGTGGGGGGGCGTCTTTGAACACTGAAGCTTTCTTT. This encodes CASGGASLNTEAFF.

The chain recombines TRBV15 with TRBJ1-5; D perhaps matches TRBD1 (5 bases). Trimming stripped 10 bases from V and 3 bases from J, with 13 bases between. This CDR3 has 13 amino acids. The germline V gene encodes CDR1 LNHNV and CDR2 YYDKDF (reference sequence). The CDR3 sequence: CAIRDGNNQPQHF. The CDR3 coding sequence is TGTGCCATTAGGGACGGCAACAATCAGCCCCAGCATTTT.

The DNA of the CDR3 is TGTGCCATCAGTGAGTCACAGGGGGCCGGGACTGAAGCTTTCTTT. It encodes CAISESQGAGTEAFF. The chain is built from TRBV10-3 and TRBJ1-1; 9 nucleotides match TRBD1. Germline CDR1 reads ENHRY; CDR2 reads SYGVKD. The CDR3 spans 15 residues. The V segment lost 0 bases and the J segment 5 bases; nucleotides outside the gene matches: 4.

This clone was picked up one time. V usage is TRBV2 and J usage is TRBJ1-2; D unclear. This CDR3 region has 14 residues. Germline lookup yields CDR1 SNHLY and CDR2 FYNNEI. Deletions cut 6 bases from V and 7 bases from J, with 18 bases between. CDR3 sequence: CASRIGPGFGGYTF. CDR3 nucleotide sequence: TGTGCCAGCAGGATAGGTCCGGGCTTCGGTGGCTACACCTTC.

This chain connects TRBV5-1 to TRBJ2-7; 9 bases line up with TRBD1. Germline CDR1 SGHRS, CDR2 YFSETQ. CDR3 length: 15 amino acids. The ends lost 4 bases at V and 0 bases at J; junction bases unmatched: 5. The CDR3 DNA reads TGCGCCAGCAGCCCGGGACAGGGCACCTCCTACGAGCAGTACTTC. It codes for CASSPGQGTSYEQYF. Together with reference TRBV5-1 and TRBJ2-7, the CDR3 gives the full variable domain: KAGVTQTPRYLIKTRGQQVTLSCSPISGHRSVSWYQQTPGQGLQFLFEYFSETQRNKGNFPGRFSGRQFSNSRSEMNVSTLELGDSALYLCASSPGQGTSYEQYFGPGTRLTVT.

This clone has a single count. V is TRBV5-5 and J is TRBJ1-3, with D uncertain. The CDR3 covers 13 residues. V shed 0 bases and J shed 4 bases, with 5 bases lying between them. Germline V gene sequence: CDR1 SGHKS, CDR2 YYEKEE (reference sequence). This CDR3 is CASSLDAGNTIYF. CDR3 in DNA: TGTGCCAGCAGCTTGGATGCAGGAAACACCATATATTTT.

V gene TRBV7-9 combines with J gene TRBJ2-7; perhaps TRBD2 as D (6 bases). This CDR3 spans 14 amino acids. V gave up 4 bases and J gave up 3 bases, with 13 bases separating them. The V gene's germline CDR1 is SEHNR and CDR2 FQNEAQ (reference sequence). CDR3 loop: CASSWDFKIYEQYF. CDR3 nucleotide sequence: TGTGCCAGCAGCTGGGACTTTAAAATCTACGAGCAGTACTTC.

This clone was observed once. V usage is TRBV19 and J usage is TRBJ1-6; 8 bases are shared with TRBD1. Germline CDR1 is LNHDA and CDR2 is SQIVND (reference sequence). The CDR3 sequence is 14 residues long. With V trimmed by 2 bases and J by 9 bases, 3 bases remained unmatched. The CDR3 region has the DNA TGTGCCAGTAGTATACAGGGGGCTGGTTCACCCCTCCACTTT. Amino acids: CASSIQGAGSPLHF.

The J gene is TRBJ1-1, the V gene TRBV2; a possible D gene is TRBD1 (6 bases). From germline, CDR1 is SNHLY and CDR2 FYNNEI. The CDR3 is 13 residues long. Trimming took off 3 bases at V and 6 bases at J, with 11 bases between the two ends. CDR3 loop: CASSDGTMAEAFF. CDR3 coding DNA: TGTGCCAGCAGTGATGGGACAATGGCTGAAGCTTTCTTT.

This clone occurred once. This sequence joins TRBV3-1 (or the pseudogene TRBV3-2) and TRBJ2-1; the D is unclear. V lost 4 bases to trimming and J lost 1 base, with 17 bases between them. Germline assignment: CDR1 LGHDT and CDR2 YNNKEL (reference sequence). This CDR3 spans 17 amino acids. This CDR3 reads CASSPVGLAESYNEQFF. The CDR3 nucleotides read TGTGCCAGCAGCCCAGTTGGTCTCGCGGAATCCTACAATGAGCAGTTCTTC.

The rearrangement links TRBV3-1 (or the pseudogene TRBV3-2) to TRBJ2-7, with unresolved D. Looked up from germline, CDR1 is LGHDT and CDR2 is YNNKEL (reference sequence). This CDR3 spans 14 amino acids. Between the trimmed V and J ends, which lost 1 base and 0 bases, there was a span of 7 bases. The chain's CDR3 is CASSQAQHSYEQYF. CDR3 DNA sequence: TGTGCCAGCAGCCAAGCACAGCACTCCTACGAGCAGTACTTC.

The rearrangement uses TRBV30 and TRBJ1-2; 9 nucleotides agree with TRBD1. CDR1 and CDR2 (germline): GTSNPN, SVGIG (reference sequence). The CDR3 sequence is 13 residues long. Trimming took 3 bases from V and 4 from J; bases not matched to a gene: 3. This CDR3 reads CAWRTGGIYGYTF. DNA for the CDR3: TGTGCCTGGAGGACAGGGGGAATCTATGGCTACACCTTC. Full variable domain (rest looked up from reference TRBV30 and TRBJ1-2): SQTIHQWPATLVQPVGSPLSLECTVEGTSNPNLYWYRQAAGRGLQLLFYSVGIGQISSEVPQNLSASRPQDRQFILSSKKLLLSDSGFYLCAWRTGGIYGYTFGSGTRLTVV.

The chain has TRBV7-9 and TRBJ1-1; no clear D. Trimming shortened V by 2 bases and J by 7 bases, and 8 bases separated the two germline ends. This CDR3 comprises 12 residues. The germline V gene encodes CDR1 SEHNR and CDR2 FQNEAQ (reference sequence). CDR3 bases: TGTGCCAGCAGCTTATGGGGTGTTGAAGCTTTCTTT. Its translation: CASSLWGVEAFF.

The chain has TRBV19 and TRBJ1-2; D gene unclear. V dropped 3 bases and J dropped 4 bases, with 9 bases sitting between them. The CDR3 covers 13 residues. Germline CDR1 and CDR2: LNHDA and SQIVND (reference sequence). The CDR3 loop is CASSILGPYGYTF. In DNA form, the CDR3 reads TGTGCCAGTAGTATTCTTGGTCCCTATGGCTACACCTTC.

The V call is TRBV10-3, the J call TRBJ1-1; D unresolved. Germline CDR1 ENHRY, CDR2 SYGVKD. The CDR3 loop spans 14 amino acids. Trimming cost V 6 bases and J 5 bases, with 16 bases left between them. The CDR3, as DNA: TGTGCCATCAGAAGCACCTCAAGAGGGACTGAAGCTTTCTTT. Its protein is CAIRSTSRGTEAFF.

V and J are TRBV7-2 and TRBJ2-3, with a tentative D call TRBD1 (5 bases). In germline, CDR1 is SGHTA, CDR2 FQGNSA. The CDR3 has 13 amino acids. V lost 4 bases, J lost 4 bases, and 9 bases lay in between. This CDR3 is CASSSQGADTQYF. Written as DNA, the CDR3 is TGTGCCAGCAGCTCCCAAGGGGCAGATACGCAGTATTTT.

The chain employs TRBV28 and TRBJ1-2; D unclear. The germline V and J ends were trimmed by 5 bases and 8 bases, with 9 bases remaining between them. Germline CDR1 and CDR2: MDHEN and SYDVKM. The CDR3 length is 11 residues. The DNA of the CDR3 is TGTGCCAGCAGTCCCCCCCCCGGCTACACCTTC. Translated: CASSPPPGYTF.

The V call is TRBV9, the J call TRBJ2-3, with 7 bases aligning to TRBD1. The CDR3 has 14 residues. V shed 4 bases and J 1 base; nucleotides not matched to a gene: 3. The germline V gene has CDR1 SGDLS and CDR2 YYNGEE. The CDR3 protein is CASSIGTGTDTQYF. CDR3 bases: TGTGCCAGCAGCATCGGGACAGGCACAGATACGCAGTATTTT.

The V and J genes are TRBV5-4 and TRBJ1-4; D remains ambiguous. V gave up 2 bases and J gave up 0 bases, with 8 bases separating them. Germline assignment: CDR1 SGHNT and CDR2 YYREEE (reference sequence). The CDR3 runs to 15 residues. The CDR3 region has the DNA TGTGCCAGCAGCTTCGGTCCTACAACTAATGAAAAACTGTTTTTT. It translates to CASSFGPTTNEKLFF.

The CDR3 is CASSVSGGYEQYF. In DNA, the CDR3 is TGTGCCAGCAGCGTATCAGGAGGTTACGAGCAGTACTTC. This rearrangement joins TRBV9 to TRBJ2-7, with a weak D call TRBD2 (5 bases). The germline CDR1 and CDR2 sequences are SGDLS and YYNGEE. Trimming removed 1 base at V and 4 bases at J, with 9 bases between. The CDR3 has 13 amino acids.

The chain joins TRBV2 to TRBJ2-1; D is undetermined. Germline V gives CDR1 SNHLY, CDR2 FYNNEI. Between the trimmed V and J ends, which lost 1 base and 8 bases, there was a span of 6 bases. The CDR3 is 12 residues long. The CDR3 DNA follows: TGTGCCAGCAGTGAAGACAGCGATGAGCAGTTCTTC. Protein product: CASSEDSDEQFF.

V and J are TRBV5-1 and TRBJ1-4, with TRBD1 identical over 8 bases. This CDR3 has 14 amino acids. With 0 bases clipped from V and 10 bases from J, the junction kept 5 bases outside the gene matches. Per the germline V gene, CDR1 is SGHRS and CDR2 is YFSETQ. This chain's CDR3 is CASSLDRGTRKLFF. In DNA form, the CDR3 reads TGCGCCAGCAGCTTGGACAGGGGGACTAGAAAACTGTTTTTT.